This TCR beta chain was sequenced for a study of shared clonotypes between healthy human individuals (dated by TCRdb to the early 2020s). For the wider study: The cohort included three men and two women between 18 and 49 years of age. For each donor, three plates each were used for CD4 naive and CD4 memory, two plates were used for CD8 naive, and one plate was used for CD8 memory. Blood TCR repertoires of 5 or 6 healthy adults were deeply sequenced to estimate repertoire size and the extent of clonotype sharing between individuals. Different laboratories and diverse techniques were used to prepare libraries and sequence TCR repertoires, to increase sequencing depth and limit assay-specific biases. Each donor's leukapheresis produced roughly between roughly 0.85 and 10 billion PBMCs. Overall study results and their limits: Even with the large sequencing depth, rarefaction of the sorted-subset datasets indicated that sequencing was incomplete. Sharing across a few donors was observed for approximately 4.6% of naive CD4, 3.5% of naive CD8, 2% to 2.5% of memory CD4, and 0.4% of memory CD8 clonotypes. Larger estimated clonotype richness was generally found for naive subsets than for memory subsets. Compared with non-shared clonotypes, the clonotypes found in all four sorted-subset donors had higher generation probabilities. Because the study included only a small number of donors, the genetic and exposure-history diversity represented was limited. Pairwise subsampling led to the expectation that sequencing depth would affect the degree of clonotype sharing among donors. Sampling was restricted to blood, and TCR repertoires in tissues likely differ from the TCR repertoires found in blood.

The donors were healthy, HIV-negative adults with no recently reported acute infections or vaccinations. Only Caucasian adults living in Nashville, Tennessee, USA were represented among the donors. CD4+ T cells were enriched by magnetic negative selection; naive cells were then positively selected on CD45RA, and the negative fraction formed the memory subset. Blood was collected by leukapheresis, and PBMCs were isolated by Ficoll-Histopaque density gradient centrifugation and then cryopreserved in liquid nitrogen vapor phase. Analytical flow cytometry was used to check the purity and quantity of each magnetically sorted T cell population. Genomic DNA was isolated from each sorted fraction and quantified by UV absorbance on a Nanodrop 2000c. The V and J ends are trimmed by 4 bases and 0 bases, leaving 20 bases between them. For CDR1 and CDR2, the germline V gene lists SGDLS and YYNGEE. The CDR3 covers 17 residues, taking in both the cysteine and the phenylalanine. Kept here is only the CDR3 DNA, which spans 51 bases and is read in frame from base 1.

Turning to this clone: Which antigen it targets is not known. Base qualities are not provided; no much larger clone lies one nucleotide away.

Using the deep immunoSEQ assay, multiplex PCR amplified TCR CDR3 regions from genomic DNA. Extracted genomic DNA from each cell subset was spread evenly across all wells of several immunoSEQ 96-well plates, with each plate serving as a replicate. For sorted subsets, about 200 ng genomic DNA, equal to approximately 30,000 T cell genomes, was loaded into each replicate PCR. Purified libraries were quantified with a Qubit 3.0 fluorometer, sized on a Bioanalyzer 2100, and re-quantified with the KAPA Library Quantification kit. Every immunoSEQ 96-well plate was sequenced on a dedicated single-read 150-cycle Illumina NextSeq 550 flow cell. In the paper's pipeline: Because only junctional sequences without quality scores were contained in the immunoSEQ output, filtering matching that applied to full-length reads could not be performed. Sequences were annotated with PyIR, a Python wrapper for IgBLAST v1.9, and V/J genes and CDR3 were assigned using IMGT germline references. Reads were filtered out if the reads had weak V/J assignments (E-value above 1e-6), no CDR3, stop codons, out-of-frame junctions, or ambiguous translated residues. V3J clonotypes were defined as sequences sharing an identical inferred V gene, J gene, and CDR3 amino acid sequence. To compute the percentage overlap between repertoires, the number of shared unique clonotypes was divided by the size of the smaller repertoire. Repertoire richness was assessed with RTK rarefaction, the Chao1 estimator, and Recon v2.1 estimates of unobserved clonotypes. Generation probabilities were computed with OLGA for all TCRbeta clonotypes obtained by the gDNA method from several donors. As stored in TCRdb, this immuneACCESS dataset retains in-frame rearrangements with V and J assigned. A fraction of the clones does not appear; measured against another copy, unresolved V genes explain less than half of the discrepancy, and the remainder lacks a known reason. The D gene and trimming were derived from the DNA, and the V and J assignments and clone size from that table. This sample lists 980,000 or so clones; over 75% were detected once. Of the sample, about 1.5% is held by the ten largest clones.

Sequences were obtained from memory CD4+ T cells sorted from blood. The meaning of the sample's cell subset or site label: CD45RA-negative fraction. This clonotype was obtained from a man in his late teens or twenties in good health. The chain is assembled from TRBV9 and TRBJ2-7; TRBD2 is a weak D gene call, 5 bases matching. The CDR3 sequence is CASSPPEEAESSYEQYF. The DNA sequence is given as TGTGCCAGCAGCCCTCCCGAGGAGGCGGAAAGCTCCTACGAGCAGTACTTC.